The clone carrying this T cell receptor beta chain has just a few counts. The antigen is undetermined. This record belongs to a study of cytomegalovirus exposure and HLA in healthy donors. Germline CDR1 and CDR2: SGHRS and YFSETQ. The CDR3 runs 11 residues. This PCR relied on a set of 60 Vbeta primers and 13 Jbeta primers. Sequencing used immunoSEQ multiplex PCR; TCRdb keeps in-frame clones, though not all of them. This table holds about 170,000 clones, more than 60% found once. Whole-study results and caveats: The classifier reportedly diagnosed cytomegalovirus status with high specificity and sensitivity. Later work associated roughly 17,000 TCR beta sequences with HLA alleles at 0.05 false discovery rate. Among immune exposure information, only CMV serostatus was available.

The sequenced material came from PBMCs. The chain has TRBV5-1 and TRBJ2-5; no firm D call. The J call is in doubt because the DNA end fits TRBJ2-7 better. The sequence was collected from a female donor in good health and CMV-seronegative. CDR3 residues: CASSSSYEQYF. CDR3 coding DNA: TGCGCCAGCAGCTCCTCCTACGAGCAGTACTTC.